The TCR beta chain under discussion was sequenced for a study of blood T cell repertoires in COVID-19. Germline CDR1 SGHAT, CDR2 FQNNGV. This CDR3 has 15 residues. V was trimmed by 4 bases and J by 10 bases, leaving 19 bases between them. Sequenced by immunoSEQ multiplex PCR; TCRdb stores in-frame clones only, minus some. Found here are under 200,000 clones, roughly 80% of them singletons; the top ten hold about a tenth. The receptor was isolated from a man aged 70-80 years with active or convalescent COVID-19. The sequencing sample was made of peripheral blood. The V call is TRBV11-2, the J call TRBJ1-4; perhaps TRBD1 as D (6 bases). The CDR3: CASSSPQWGLGKLFF. The CDR3 region has the DNA TGTGCCAGCAGCTCCCCCCAATGGGGGCTTGGAAAACTGTTTTTT.